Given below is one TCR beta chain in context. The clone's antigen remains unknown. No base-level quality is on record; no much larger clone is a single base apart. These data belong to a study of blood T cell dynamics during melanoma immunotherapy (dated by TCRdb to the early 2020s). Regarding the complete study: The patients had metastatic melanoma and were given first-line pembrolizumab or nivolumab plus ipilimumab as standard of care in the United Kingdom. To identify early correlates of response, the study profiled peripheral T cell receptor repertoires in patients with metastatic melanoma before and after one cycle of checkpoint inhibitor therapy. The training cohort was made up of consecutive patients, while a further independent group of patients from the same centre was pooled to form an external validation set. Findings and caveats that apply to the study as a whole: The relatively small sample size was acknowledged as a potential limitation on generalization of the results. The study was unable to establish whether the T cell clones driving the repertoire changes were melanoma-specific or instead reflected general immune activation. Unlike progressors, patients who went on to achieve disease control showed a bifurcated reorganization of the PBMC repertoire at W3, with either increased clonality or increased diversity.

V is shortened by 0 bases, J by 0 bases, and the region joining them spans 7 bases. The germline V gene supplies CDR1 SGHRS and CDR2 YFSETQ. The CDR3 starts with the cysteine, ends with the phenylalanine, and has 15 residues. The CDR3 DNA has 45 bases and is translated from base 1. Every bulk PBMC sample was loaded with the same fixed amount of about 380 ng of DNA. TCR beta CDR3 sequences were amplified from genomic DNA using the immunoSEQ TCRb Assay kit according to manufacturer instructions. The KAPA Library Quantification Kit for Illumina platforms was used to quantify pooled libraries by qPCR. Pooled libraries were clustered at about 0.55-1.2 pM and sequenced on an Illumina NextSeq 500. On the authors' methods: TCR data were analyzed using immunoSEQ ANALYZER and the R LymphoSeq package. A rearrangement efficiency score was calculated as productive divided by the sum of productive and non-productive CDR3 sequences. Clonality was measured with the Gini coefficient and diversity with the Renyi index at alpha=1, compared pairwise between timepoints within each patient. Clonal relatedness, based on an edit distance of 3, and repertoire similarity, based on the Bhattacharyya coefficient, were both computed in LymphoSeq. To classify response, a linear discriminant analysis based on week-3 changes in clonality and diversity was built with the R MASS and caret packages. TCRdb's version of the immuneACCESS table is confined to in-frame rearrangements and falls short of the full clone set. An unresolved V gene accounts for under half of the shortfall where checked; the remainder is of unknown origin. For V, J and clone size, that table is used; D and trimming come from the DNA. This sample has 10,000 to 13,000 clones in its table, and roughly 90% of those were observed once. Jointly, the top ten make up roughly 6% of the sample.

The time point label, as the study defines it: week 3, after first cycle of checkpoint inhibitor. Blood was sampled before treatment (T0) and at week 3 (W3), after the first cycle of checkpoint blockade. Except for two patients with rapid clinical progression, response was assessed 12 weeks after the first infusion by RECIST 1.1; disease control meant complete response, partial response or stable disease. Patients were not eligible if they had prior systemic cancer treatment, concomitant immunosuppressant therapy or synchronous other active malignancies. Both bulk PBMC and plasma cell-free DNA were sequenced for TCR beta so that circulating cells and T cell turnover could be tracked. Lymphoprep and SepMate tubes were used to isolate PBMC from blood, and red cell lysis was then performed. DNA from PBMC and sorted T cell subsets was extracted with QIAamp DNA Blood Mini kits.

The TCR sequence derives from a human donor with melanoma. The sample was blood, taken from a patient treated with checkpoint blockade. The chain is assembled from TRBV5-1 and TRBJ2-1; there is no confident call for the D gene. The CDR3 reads CASSLGVHSYNEQFF. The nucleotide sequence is TGCGCCAGCAGCTTGGGGGTCCACTCCTACAATGAGCAGTTCTTC. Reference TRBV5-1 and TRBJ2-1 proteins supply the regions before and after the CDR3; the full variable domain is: KAGVTQTPRYLIKTRGQQVTLSCSPISGHRSVSWYQQTPGQGLQFLFEYFSETQRNKGNFPGRFSGRQFSNSRSEMNVSTLELGDSALYLCASSLGVHSYNEQFFGPGTRLTVL.